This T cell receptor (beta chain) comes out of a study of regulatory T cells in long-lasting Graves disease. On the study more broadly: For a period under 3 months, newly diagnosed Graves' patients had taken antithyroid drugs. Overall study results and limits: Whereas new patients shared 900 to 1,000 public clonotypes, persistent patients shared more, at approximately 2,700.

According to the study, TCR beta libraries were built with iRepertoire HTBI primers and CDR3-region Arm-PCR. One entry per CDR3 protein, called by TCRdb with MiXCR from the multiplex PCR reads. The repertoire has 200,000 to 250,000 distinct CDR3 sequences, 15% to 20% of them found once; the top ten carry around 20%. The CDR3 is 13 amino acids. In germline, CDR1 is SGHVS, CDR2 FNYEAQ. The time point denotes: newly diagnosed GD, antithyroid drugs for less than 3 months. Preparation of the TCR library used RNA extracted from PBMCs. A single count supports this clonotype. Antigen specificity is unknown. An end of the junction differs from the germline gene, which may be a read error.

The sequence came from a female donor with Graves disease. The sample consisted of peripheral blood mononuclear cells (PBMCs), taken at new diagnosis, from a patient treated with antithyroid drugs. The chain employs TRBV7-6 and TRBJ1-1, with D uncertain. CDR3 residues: CAGSPTINTEALF. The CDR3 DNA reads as TGTGCCGGCAGTCCGACGATAAACACTGAAGCTCTCTTT.